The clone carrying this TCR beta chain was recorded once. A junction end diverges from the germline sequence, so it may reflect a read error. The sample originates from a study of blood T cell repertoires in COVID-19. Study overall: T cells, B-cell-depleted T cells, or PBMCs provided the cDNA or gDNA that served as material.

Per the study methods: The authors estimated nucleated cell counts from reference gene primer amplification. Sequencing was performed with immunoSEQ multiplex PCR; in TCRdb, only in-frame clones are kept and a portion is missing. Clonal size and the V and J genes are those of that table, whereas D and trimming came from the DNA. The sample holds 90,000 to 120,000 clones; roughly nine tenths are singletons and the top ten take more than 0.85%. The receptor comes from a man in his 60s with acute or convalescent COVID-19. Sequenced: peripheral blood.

The CDR3 DNA reads TGTGCCATCTGTGATCTCACGGGACGGGGGGCTGGGGCCAACGTCCTGACTTTC. Protein sequence: CAICDLTGRGAGANVLTF. This sequence joins TRBV10-3 and TRBJ2-6; 7 nucleotides match TRBD2. The germline V gene has CDR1 ENHRY and CDR2 SYGVKD. The CDR3 spans 18 residues.